The entry below describes one TCR beta chain. Its antigen remains unknown. The data originate from a study of long-term antiretroviral therapy in people with HIV. At survey level, the immunoSEQ assay was run in its v3.0 version. Here immunoSEQ multiplex PCR was the method, and the copy in TCRdb shows in-frame clones only, minus some. This table has around 15,000 clones, about 88% appearing once. Points from the study as a whole: With ART, diversity went up but was still lower than in transplant donor controls. All time points showed a repertoire dominated by clones expanded before ART. The study collected no data on ART adherence, viral resistance or therapy changes. When set beside controls, HIV repertoires had CDR3 length ranges that were narrower.

The CDR3 length is 13 residues. V lost 5 bases to trimming and J lost 2 bases; unmatched junction nucleotides: 2. Germline-derived CDR1 and CDR2 are SNHLY and FYNNEI. The sample was unsorted PBMCs, taken 0.5 years after starting antiretroviral therapy. The V gene is TRBV2, the J gene TRBJ2-7; 8 bases align to TRBD1. The TCR comes from a woman aged 40 to 49 with HIV. The CDR3 sequence is CASSSQGAYEQYF. CDR3 coding DNA: TGTGCCAGCAGTTCACAGGGGGCCTACGAGCAGTACTTC.